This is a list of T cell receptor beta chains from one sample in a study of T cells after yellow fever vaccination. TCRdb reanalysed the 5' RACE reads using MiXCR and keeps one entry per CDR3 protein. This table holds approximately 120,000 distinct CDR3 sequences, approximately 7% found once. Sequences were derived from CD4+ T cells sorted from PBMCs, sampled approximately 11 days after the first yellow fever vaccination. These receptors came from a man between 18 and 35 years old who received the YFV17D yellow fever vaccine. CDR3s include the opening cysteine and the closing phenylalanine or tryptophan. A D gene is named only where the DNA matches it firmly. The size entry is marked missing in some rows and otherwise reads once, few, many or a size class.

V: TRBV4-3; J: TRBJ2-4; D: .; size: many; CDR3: CASSLGTSPIQYF; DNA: TGCGCCAGCAGCCTGGGGACTTCTCCCATTCAGTACTTC
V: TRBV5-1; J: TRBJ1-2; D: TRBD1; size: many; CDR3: CASSVTGLKSYGYTF; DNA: TGCGCCAGCAGCGTGACAGGGTTGAAGAGCTATGGCTACACCTTC
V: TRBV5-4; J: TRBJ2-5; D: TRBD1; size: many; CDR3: CASSYGQGARETQYF; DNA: TGTGCCAGCAGCTACGGACAGGGGGCTCGGGAGACCCAGTACTTC
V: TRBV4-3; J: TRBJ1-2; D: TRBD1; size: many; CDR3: CASSQERGGAGGYTF; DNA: TGCGCCAGCAGCCAAGAAAGAGGGGGCGCTGGGGGCTACACCTTC
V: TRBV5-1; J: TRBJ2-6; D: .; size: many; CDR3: CASSEGPSGANVLTF; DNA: TGCGCCAGCAGTGAAGGCCCCTCTGGGGCCAACGTCCTGACTTTC
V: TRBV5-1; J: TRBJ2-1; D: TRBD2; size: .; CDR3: CASSSQGLGSYNEQFF; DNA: TGCGCCAGCAGCTCACAGGGACTAGGATCCTACAATGAGCAGTTCTTC
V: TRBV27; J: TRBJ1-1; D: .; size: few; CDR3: CASSFTRAGLRYYTEAFF; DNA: TGTGCCAGCAGCTTCACTCGGGCGGGGCTTCGGTATTACACTGAAGCTTTCTTT
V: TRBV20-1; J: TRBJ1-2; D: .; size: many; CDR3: CSARDGYGYTF; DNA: TGCAGTGCAAGGGACGGCTATGGCTACACCTTC
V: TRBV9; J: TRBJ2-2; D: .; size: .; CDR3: CASSEQVNTGELFF; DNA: TGTGCCAGCAGCGAACAAGTTAACACCGGGGAGCTGTTTTTT
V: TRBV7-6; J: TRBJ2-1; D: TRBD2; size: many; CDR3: CASSKRASGGEYNEQFF; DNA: TGTGCCAGCAGCAAGCGGGCTAGCGGGGGCGAATACAATGAGCAGTTCTTC
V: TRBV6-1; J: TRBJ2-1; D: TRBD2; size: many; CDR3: CASSQPPGLAGALSYNEQFF; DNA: TGTGCCAGCAGTCAACCCCCGGGACTAGCAGGTGCCCTCTCCTACAATGAGCAGTTCTTC
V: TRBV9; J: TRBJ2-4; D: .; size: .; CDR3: CASSSDSGIQYF; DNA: TGTGCCAGCAGCAGTGACAGCGGCATTCAGTACTTC
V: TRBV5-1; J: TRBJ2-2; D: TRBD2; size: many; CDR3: CASSPLPTAGVGELFF; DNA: TGCGCCAGCAGCCCCCTTCCTACGGCGGGAGTCGGGGAGCTGTTTTTT
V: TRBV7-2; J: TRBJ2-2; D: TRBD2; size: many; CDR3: CASSFRGGRTGELFF; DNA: TGTGCCAGCAGCTTCCGGGGGGGACGGACCGGGGAGCTGTTTTTT
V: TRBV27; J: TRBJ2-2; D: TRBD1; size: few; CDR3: CASSSRDRGHVGELFF; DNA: TGTGCCAGCAGTTCCCGGGACAGGGGGCATGTAGGGGAGCTGTTTTTT
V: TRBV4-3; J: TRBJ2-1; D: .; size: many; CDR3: CASSQEAPGPINNEQFF; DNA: TGCGCCAGCAGCCAAGAAGCCCCGGGACCGATAAACAATGAGCAGTTCTTC
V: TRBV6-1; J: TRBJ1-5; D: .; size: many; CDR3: CASRVTGRDQPQHF; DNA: TGTGCCAGCAGGGTCACGGGGAGGGATCAGCCCCAGCATTTT
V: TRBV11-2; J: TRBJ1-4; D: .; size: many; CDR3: CASSFGTTYEKLFF; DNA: TGTGCCAGCAGCTTCGGGACCACTTATGAAAAACTGTTTTTT
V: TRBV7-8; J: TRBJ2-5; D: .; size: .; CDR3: CASMRGAQETQYF; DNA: TGTGCCAGCATGAGGGGGGCCCAAGAGACCCAGTACTTC
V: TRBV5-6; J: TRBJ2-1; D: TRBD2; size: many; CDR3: CASSLAGGHMNEQFF; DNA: TGTGCCAGCAGCTTAGCGGGGGGGCATATGAATGAGCAGTTCTTC
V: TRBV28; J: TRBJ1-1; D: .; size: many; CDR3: CASSLSGLVGRGTEAFF; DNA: TGTGCCAGCAGTTTATCGGGGTTGGTGGGAAGGGGCACTGAAGCTTTCTTT
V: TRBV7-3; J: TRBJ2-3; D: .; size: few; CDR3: CASSLGLNTDTQYF; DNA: TGTGCCAGCAGCCTTGGACTGAACACAGATACGCAGTATTTT